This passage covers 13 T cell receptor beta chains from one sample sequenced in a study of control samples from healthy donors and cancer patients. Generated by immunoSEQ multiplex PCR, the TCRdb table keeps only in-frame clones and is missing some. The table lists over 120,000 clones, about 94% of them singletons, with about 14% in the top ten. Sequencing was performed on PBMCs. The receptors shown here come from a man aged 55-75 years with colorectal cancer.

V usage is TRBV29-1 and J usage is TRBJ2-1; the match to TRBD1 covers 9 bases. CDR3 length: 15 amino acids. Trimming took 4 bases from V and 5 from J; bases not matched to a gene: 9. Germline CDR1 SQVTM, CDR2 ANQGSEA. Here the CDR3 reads CSVVPVWTGDNEQFF. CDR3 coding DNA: TGCAGCGTTGTCCCAGTTTGGACAGGGGACAATGAGCAGTTCTTC.

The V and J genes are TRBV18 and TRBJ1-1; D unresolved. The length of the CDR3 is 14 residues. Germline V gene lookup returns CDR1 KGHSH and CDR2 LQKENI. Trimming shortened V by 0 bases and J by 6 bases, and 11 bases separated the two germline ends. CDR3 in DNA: TGTGCCAGCTCACCACCCGGGAGGAGGGCTGAAGCTTTCTTT. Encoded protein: CASSPPGRRAEAFF.

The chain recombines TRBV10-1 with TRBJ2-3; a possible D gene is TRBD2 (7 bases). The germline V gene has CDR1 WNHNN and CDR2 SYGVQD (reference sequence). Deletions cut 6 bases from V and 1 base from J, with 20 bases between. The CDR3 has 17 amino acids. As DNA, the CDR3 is TGCGCCAGCAGCCCCCGCTTGGGAGGGGGAGGCACAGATACGCAGTATTTT. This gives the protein CASSPRLGGGGTDTQYF.

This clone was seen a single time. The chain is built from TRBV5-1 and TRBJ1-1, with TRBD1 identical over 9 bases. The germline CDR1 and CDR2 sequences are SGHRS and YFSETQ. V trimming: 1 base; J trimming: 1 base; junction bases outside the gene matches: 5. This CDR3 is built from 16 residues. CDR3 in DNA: TGCGCCAGCAGCTTGTATTTGGGACAGGGGAACACTGAAGCTTTCTTT. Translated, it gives CASSLYLGQGNTEAFF.

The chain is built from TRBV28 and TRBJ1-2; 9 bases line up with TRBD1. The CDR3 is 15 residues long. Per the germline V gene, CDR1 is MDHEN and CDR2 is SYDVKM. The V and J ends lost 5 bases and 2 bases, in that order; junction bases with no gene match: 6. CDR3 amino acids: CASSPSGTGNYGYTF. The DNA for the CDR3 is TGTGCCAGCAGTCCCTCCGGGACAGGGAACTATGGCTACACCTTC.

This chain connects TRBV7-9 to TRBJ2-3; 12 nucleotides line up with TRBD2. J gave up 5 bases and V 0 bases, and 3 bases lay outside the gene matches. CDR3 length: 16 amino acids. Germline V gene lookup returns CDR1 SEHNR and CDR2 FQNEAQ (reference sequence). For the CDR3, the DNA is TGTGCCAGCAGCTTAGCTACTAGCGGGGGGAGAGATACGCAGTATTTT. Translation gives CASSLATSGGRDTQYF. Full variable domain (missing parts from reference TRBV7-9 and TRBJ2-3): DTGVSQNPRHKITKRGQNVTFRCDPISEHNRLYWYRQTLGQGPEFLTYFQNEAQLEKSRLLSDRFSAERPKGSFSTLEIQRTEQGDSAMYLCASSLATSGGRDTQYFGPGTRLTVL.

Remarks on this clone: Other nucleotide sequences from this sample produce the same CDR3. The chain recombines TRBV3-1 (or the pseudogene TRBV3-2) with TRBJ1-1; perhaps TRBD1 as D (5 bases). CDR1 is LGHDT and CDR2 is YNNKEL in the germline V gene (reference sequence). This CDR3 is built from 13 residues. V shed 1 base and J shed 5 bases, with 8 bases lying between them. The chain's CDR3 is CASSQVGGTEAFF. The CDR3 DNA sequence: TGTGCCAGCAGCCAAGTGGGGGGAACTGAAGCTTTCTTT.

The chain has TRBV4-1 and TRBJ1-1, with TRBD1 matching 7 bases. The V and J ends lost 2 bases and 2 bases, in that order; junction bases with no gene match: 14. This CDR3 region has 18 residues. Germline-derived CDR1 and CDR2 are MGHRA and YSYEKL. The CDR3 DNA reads TGCGCCAGCAGCCAAAAACTCGGGACAGTTCGAGATAACACTGAAGCTTTCTTT. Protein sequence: CASSQKLGTVRDNTEAFF.

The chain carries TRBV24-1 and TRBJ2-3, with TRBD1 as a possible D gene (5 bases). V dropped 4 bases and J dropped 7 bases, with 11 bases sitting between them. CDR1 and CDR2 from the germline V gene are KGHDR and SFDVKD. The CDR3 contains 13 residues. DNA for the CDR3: TGTGCCACCAGTGACTCCGGACACTATACGCAGTATTTT. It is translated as CATSDSGHYTQYF.

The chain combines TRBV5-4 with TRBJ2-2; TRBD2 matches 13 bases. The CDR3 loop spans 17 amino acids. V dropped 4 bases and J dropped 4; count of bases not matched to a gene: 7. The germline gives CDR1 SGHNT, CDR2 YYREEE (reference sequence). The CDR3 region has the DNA TGTGCCAGCAGCGCTGGGACTAGCGGGGCGGCCACCGGGGAGCTGTTTTTT. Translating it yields CASSAGTSGAATGELFF.

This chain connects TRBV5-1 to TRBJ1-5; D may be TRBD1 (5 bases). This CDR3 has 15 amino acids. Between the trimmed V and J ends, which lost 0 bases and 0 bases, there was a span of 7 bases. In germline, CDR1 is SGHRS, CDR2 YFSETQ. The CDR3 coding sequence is TGCGCCAGCAGCTTGGATAGGGGTAGCAATCAGCCCCAGCATTTT. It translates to CASSLDRGSNQPQHF.

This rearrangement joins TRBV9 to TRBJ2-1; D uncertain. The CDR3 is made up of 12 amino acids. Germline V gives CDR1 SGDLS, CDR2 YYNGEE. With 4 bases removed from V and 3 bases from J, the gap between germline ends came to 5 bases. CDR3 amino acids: CASSPNYNEQFF. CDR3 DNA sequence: TGTGCCAGCAGCCCTAACTACAATGAGCAGTTCTTC. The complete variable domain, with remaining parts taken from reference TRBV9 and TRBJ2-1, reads DSGVTQTPKHLITATGQRVTLRCSPRSGDLSVYWYQQSLDQGLQFLIQYYNGEERAKGNILERFSAQQFPDLHSELNLSSLELGDSALYFCASSPNYNEQFFGPGTRLTVL.

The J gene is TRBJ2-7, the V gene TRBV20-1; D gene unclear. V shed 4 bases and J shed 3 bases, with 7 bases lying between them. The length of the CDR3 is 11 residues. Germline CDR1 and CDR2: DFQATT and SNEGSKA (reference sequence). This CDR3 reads CSATNGYEQYF. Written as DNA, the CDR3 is TGCAGTGCTACCAATGGCTACGAGCAGTACTTC.